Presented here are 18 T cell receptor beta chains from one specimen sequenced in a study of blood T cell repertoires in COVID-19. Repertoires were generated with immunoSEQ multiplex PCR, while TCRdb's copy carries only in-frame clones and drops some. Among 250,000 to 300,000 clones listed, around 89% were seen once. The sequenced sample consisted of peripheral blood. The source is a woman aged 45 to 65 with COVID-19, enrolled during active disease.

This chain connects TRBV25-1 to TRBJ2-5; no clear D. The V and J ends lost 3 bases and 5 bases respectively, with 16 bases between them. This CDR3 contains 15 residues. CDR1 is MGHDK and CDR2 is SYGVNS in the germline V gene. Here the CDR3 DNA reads TGTGCCAGCAGTGAGGCTAGAGGTGTGAGGGAGACCCAGTACTTC. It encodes CASSEARGVRETQYF. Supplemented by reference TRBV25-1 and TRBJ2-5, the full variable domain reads EADIYQTPRYLVIGTGKKITLECSQTMGHDKMYWYQQDPGMELHLIHYSYGVNSTEKGDLSSESTVSRIRTEHFPLTLESARPSHTSQYLCASSEARGVRETQYFGPGTRLLVL.

The CDR3 DNA follows: TGCGCCAGCAGCCCCGCCGGGACAGGGTTATTTGATTCACCCCTCCACTTT. Translated: CASSPAGTGLFDSPLHF. The chain employs TRBV4-3 and TRBJ1-6, with TRBD1 matching 9 bases. V was clipped by 4 bases and J by 8 bases; unmatched bases: 12. The length of the CDR3 is 17 residues. CDR1 and CDR2 (germline): LGHNA, YSLEER.

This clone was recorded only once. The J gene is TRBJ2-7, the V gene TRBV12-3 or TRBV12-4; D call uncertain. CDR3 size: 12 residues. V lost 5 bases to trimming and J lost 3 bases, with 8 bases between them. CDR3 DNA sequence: TGTGCCAGCAGTAACCCTAGCTACGAGCAGTACTTC. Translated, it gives CASSNPSYEQYF.

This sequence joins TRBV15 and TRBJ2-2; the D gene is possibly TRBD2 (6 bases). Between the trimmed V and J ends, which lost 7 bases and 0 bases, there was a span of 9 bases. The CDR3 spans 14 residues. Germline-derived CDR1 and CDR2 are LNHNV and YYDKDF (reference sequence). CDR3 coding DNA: TGTGCCACCAAGGCGGGGACGAACACCGGGGAGCTGTTTTTT. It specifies CATKAGTNTGELFF.

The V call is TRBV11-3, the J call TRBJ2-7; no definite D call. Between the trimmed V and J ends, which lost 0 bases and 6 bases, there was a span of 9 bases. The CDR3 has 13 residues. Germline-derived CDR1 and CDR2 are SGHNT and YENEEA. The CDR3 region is CASSLDSHSEQYF. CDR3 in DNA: TGTGCCAGCAGCTTAGATTCTCACAGCGAGCAGTACTTC.

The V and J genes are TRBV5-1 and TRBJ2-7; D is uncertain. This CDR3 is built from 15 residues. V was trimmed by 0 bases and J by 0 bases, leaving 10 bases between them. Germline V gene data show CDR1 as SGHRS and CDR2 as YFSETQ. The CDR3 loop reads CASSLGSLSSYEQYF. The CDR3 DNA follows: TGCGCCAGCAGCTTGGGTAGCCTTAGCTCCTACGAGCAGTACTTC.

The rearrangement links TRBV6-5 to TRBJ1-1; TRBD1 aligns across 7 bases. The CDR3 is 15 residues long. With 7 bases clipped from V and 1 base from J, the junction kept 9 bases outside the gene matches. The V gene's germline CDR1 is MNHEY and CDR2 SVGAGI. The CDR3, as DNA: TGTGCCAGCACCTCACGCCGGGACAGGAACACTGAAGCTTTCTTT. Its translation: CASTSRRDRNTEAFF.

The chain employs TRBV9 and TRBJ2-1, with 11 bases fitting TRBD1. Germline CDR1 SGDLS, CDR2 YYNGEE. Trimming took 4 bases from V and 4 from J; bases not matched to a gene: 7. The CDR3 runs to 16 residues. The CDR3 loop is CASSLGQGAYYNEQFF. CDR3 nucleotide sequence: TGTGCCAGCAGCCTAGGACAGGGGGCGTATTACAATGAGCAGTTCTTC.

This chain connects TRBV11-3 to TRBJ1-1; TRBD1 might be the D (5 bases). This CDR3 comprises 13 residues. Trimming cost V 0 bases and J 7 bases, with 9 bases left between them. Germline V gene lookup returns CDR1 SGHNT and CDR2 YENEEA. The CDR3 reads CASSLDRGGEAFF. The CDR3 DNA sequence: TGTGCCAGCAGCTTAGATCGGGGGGGTGAAGCTTTCTTT.

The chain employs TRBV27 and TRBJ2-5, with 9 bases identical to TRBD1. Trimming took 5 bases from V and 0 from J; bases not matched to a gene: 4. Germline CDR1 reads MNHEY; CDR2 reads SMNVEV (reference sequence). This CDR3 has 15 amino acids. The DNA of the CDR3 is TGTGCCAGCAGTCGGACAGGGGAGGACCAAGAGACCCAGTACTTC. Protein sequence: CASSRTGEDQETQYF.

Here the CDR3 reads CATSRDLSNTGELFF. DNA for the CDR3: TGTGCCACCAGCAGAGATCTTAGCAACACCGGGGAGCTGTTTTTT. The chain uses TRBV15 and TRBJ2-2; D gene uncertain. The CDR3 sequence is 15 residues long. V was cut by 0 bases and J by 2 bases, with 7 bases left in between. Germline loops: CDR1 LNHNV, CDR2 YYDKDF (reference sequence).

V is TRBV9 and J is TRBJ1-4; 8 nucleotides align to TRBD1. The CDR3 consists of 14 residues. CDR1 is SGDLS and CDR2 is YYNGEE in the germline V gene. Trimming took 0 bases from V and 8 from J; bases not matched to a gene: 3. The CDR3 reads CASSVGRGPEKLFF. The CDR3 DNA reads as TGTGCCAGCAGCGTAGGCAGGGGGCCGGAAAAACTGTTTTTT. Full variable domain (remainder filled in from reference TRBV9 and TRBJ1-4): DSGVTQTPKHLITATGQRVTLRCSPRSGDLSVYWYQQSLDQGLQFLIQYYNGEERAKGNILERFSAQQFPDLHSELNLSSLELGDSALYFCASSVGRGPEKLFFGSGTQLSVL.

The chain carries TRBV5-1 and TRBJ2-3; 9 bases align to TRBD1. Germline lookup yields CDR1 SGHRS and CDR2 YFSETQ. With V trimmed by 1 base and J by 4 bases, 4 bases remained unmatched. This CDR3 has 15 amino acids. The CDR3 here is CASSLQGQGPDTQYF. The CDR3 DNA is TGCGCCAGCAGCTTGCAAGGACAGGGGCCAGATACGCAGTATTTT.

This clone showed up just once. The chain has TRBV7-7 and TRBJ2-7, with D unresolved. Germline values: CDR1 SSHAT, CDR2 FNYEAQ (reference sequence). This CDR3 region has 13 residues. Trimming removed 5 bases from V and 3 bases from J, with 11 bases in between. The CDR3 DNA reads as TGTGCCAGCAGCCCAAGCCTACTCTACGAGCAGTACTTC. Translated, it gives CASSPSLLYEQYF.

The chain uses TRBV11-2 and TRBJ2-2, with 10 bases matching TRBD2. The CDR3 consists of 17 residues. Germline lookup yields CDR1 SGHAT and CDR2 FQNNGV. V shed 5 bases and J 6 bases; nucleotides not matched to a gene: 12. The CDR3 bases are TGTGCCAGCAGCCCGTCCCCCCTCAGCGGGAGGGCCGGGGAGCTGTTTTTT. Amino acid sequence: CASSPSPLSGRAGELFF.

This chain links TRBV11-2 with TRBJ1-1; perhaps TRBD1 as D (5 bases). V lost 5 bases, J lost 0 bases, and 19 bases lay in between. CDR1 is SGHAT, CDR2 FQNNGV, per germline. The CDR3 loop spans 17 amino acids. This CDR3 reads CASSRTGGARMNTEAFF. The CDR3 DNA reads TGTGCCAGCAGCCGCACCGGAGGGGCTAGGATGAACACTGAAGCTTTCTTT.

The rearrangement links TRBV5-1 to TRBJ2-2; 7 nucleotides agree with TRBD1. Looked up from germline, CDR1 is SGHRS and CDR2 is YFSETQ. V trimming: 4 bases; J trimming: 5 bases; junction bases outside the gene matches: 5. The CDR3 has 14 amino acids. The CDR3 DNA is TGCGCCAGCAGCCCGGGACAGCTTACCGGGGAGCTGTTTTTT. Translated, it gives CASSPGQLTGELFF. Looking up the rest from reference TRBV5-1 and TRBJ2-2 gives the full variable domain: KAGVTQTPRYLIKTRGQQVTLSCSPISGHRSVSWYQQTPGQGLQFLFEYFSETQRNKGNFPGRFSGRQFSNSRSEMNVSTLELGDSALYLCASSPGQLTGELFFGEGSRLTVL.

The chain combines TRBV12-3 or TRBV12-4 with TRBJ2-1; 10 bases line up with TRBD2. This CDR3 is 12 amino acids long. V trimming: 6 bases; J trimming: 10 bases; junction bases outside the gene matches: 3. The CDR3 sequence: CASRGLAEEQFF. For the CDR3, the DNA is TGTGCCAGCAGAGGACTAGCGGAAGAGCAGTTCTTC.